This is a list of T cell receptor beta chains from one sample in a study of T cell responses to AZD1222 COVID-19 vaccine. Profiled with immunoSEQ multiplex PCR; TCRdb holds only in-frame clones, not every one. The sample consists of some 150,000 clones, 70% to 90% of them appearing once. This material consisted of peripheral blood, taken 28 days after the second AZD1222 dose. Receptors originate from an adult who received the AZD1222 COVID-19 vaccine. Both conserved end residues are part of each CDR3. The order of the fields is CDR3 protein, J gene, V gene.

CDR3: CASSLKNRDTVNFF; J: TRBJ1-1; V: TRBV14
CDR3: CASSFEQGVYGYTF; J: TRBJ1-2; V: TRBV7-9
CDR3: CASSLAVVGGGAEDTQYF; J: TRBJ2-3; V: TRBV5-1
CDR3: CSVERSQTAFF; J: TRBJ1-1; V: TRBV29-1
CDR3: CASSTRDSYGYTF; J: TRBJ1-2; V: TRBV19
CDR3: CASSPPGSYEQYF; J: TRBJ2-7; V: TRBV18
CDR3: CASSLDPGQYF; J: TRBJ2-7; V: TRBV11-2
CDR3: CASSYGVSRTSYTF; J: TRBJ1-2; V: TRBV6-5
CDR3: CAISGGQGNYGYTF; J: TRBJ1-2; V: TRBV10-3
CDR3: CASSPYGGASSYEQYF; J: TRBJ2-7; V: TRBV19
CDR3: CASSPEDGYSNQPQHF; J: TRBJ1-5; V: TRBV18
CDR3: CASSEGRSSYNEQFF; J: TRBJ2-1; V: TRBV6-1
CDR3: CASSRTGTDYNEQFF; J: TRBJ2-1; V: TRBV5-1
CDR3: CATSRDRVFTF; J: TRBJ1-2; V: TRBV15
CDR3: CASSPDLSYNEQFF; J: TRBJ2-1; V: TRBV5-1
CDR3: CASSLGHSSYNSPLHF; J: TRBJ1-6; V: TRBV5-1
CDR3: CAWSRPPFEETQYF; J: TRBJ2-5; V: TRBV30
CDR3: CASSLGTGSMTDTQYF; J: TRBJ2-3; V: TRBV5-1
CDR3: CASSFLGAGGVQPQHF; J: TRBJ1-5; V: TRBV28
CDR3: CASSQSDRVLHTF; J: TRBJ1-2; V: TRBV23-1
CDR3: CATSRDPDSTDTQYF; J: TRBJ2-3; V: TRBV15
CDR3: CASKLTGGAGTGNTIYF; J: TRBJ1-3; V: TRBV28
CDR3: CASSSEPRGEAFF; J: TRBJ1-1; V: TRBV19
CDR3: CASSRTGTGRTQYF; J: TRBJ2-5; V: TRBV3-1/TRBV3-2
CDR3: CASSEQAMVGVPRYGYTF; J: TRBJ1-2; V: TRBV2
CDR3: CASSYVQGAGQPQHF; J: TRBJ1-5; V: TRBV6-5
CDR3: CASSLGTGGYSGANVLTF; J: TRBJ2-6; V: TRBV11-3
CDR3: CASSLPPDRAENTEAFF; J: TRBJ1-1; V: TRBV5-4
CDR3: CASSLTVGYYNEQFF; J: TRBJ2-1; V: TRBV7-2
CDR3: CASSPNGGINSPLHF; J: TRBJ1-6; V: TRBV18
CDR3: CASSTLGVTNEKLFF; J: TRBJ1-4; V: TRBV19
CDR3: CASSPLPRDRASYNSPLHF; J: TRBJ1-6; V: TRBV27
CDR3: CASSQRRGGLNTEAFF; J: TRBJ1-1; V: TRBV4-1